Sequencing of this TCR beta chain was carried out in a study of blood T cells in healthy people across ages. General observations from the study: A strong correlation was seen between TCR beta diversity and naive T cell percentage. There were more naive CD4+ cells and higher diversity in long-lived donors than in aged donors.

Trimming removed 4 bases at V and 3 bases at J, with 4 bases between. Germline loops: CDR1 SGHRS, CDR2 YFSETQ. The length of the CDR3 is 11 residues. A sample-barcoded 5' primer and a J-beta primer mix were used in a second PCR of about 6 to 12 cycles. TCRdb recomputed calls from the 5' RACE reads with MiXCR, one row per CDR3 protein. The sample includes about a million distinct CDR3 sequences, about 48% of them seen just once. This clonotype was seen a handful of times. Its antigen is not identified. This clonotype originated in a man between 25 and 39 years old in good health. The chain has TRBV5-1 and TRBJ1-1; D is unclear. Specimen: blood. The CDR3 coding sequence is TGCGCCAGCAGCCAGGACACTGAAGCTTTCTTT. It translates to CASSQDTEAFF.